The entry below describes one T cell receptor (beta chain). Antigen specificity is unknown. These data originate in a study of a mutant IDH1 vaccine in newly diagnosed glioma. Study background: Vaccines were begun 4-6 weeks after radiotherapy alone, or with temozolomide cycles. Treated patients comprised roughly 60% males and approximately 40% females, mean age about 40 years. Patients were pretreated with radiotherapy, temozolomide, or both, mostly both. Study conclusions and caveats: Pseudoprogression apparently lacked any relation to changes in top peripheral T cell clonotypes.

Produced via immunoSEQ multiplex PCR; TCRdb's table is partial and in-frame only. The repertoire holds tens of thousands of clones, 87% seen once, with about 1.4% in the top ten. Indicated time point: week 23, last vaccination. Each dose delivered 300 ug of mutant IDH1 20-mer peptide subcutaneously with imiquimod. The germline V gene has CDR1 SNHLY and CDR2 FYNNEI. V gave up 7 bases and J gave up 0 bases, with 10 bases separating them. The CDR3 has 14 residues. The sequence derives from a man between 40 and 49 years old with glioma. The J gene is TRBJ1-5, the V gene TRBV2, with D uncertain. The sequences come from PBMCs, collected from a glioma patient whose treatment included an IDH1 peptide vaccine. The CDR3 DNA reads TGTGCCAGCACTAGGGCAACTAGCAATCAGCCCCAGCATTTT. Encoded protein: CASTRATSNQPQHF.